This passage covers 10 T cell receptor beta chains from one sample sequenced in a study of blood T cell repertoires in COVID-19. Only in-frame clones appear in the TCRdb table, and some are missing; sequencing was by immunoSEQ multiplex PCR. Found here are 95,000 to 150,000 clones, 70% to 85% of them singletons; the top ten hold 4% to 5%. Specimen: peripheral blood. Receptors were obtained from a woman in her seventies with acute or convalescent COVID-19.

The chain links TRBV5-1 to TRBJ1-1; TRBD1 agrees at 8 bases. Germline V lookup: CDR1 SGHRS, CDR2 YFSETQ. CDR3 length: 14 residues. V lost 6 bases, J lost 6 bases, and 10 bases stayed unmatched. The CDR3 loop reads CASKTDTTGAEAFF. The CDR3 coding sequence is TGCGCCAGCAAAACCGACACGACAGGGGCTGAAGCTTTCTTT. Using reference TRBV5-1 and TRBJ1-1 for the parts outside the CDR3, the full variable domain is KAGVTQTPRYLIKTRGQQVTLSCSPISGHRSVSWYQQTPGQGLQFLFEYFSETQRNKGNFPGRFSGRQFSNSRSEMNVSTLELGDSALYLCASKTDTTGAEAFFGQGTRLTVV.

This clone was seen once. The chain combines TRBV7-2 with TRBJ2-5; 12 bases line up with TRBD2. CDR1 is SGHTA and CDR2 is FQGNSA in the germline V gene. Trimming took 5 bases from V and 3 from J; bases not matched to a gene: 13. This CDR3 contains 18 residues. The CDR3 region is CASSPTYLAGGPEETQYF. The CDR3 nucleotides read TGTGCCAGCAGCCCCACTTACCTAGCGGGGGGGCCGGAAGAGACCCAGTACTTC.

This rearrangement joins TRBV3-1 (or the pseudogene TRBV3-2) to TRBJ2-1; 9 bases align to TRBD2. There are 12 residues in the CDR3. The germline gives CDR1 LGHDT, CDR2 YNNKEL (reference sequence). The ends lost 8 bases at V and 7 bases at J; junction bases unmatched: 3. The CDR3 DNA follows: TGTGCCAGCCTCAGCGGGGGGAATGAGCAGTTCTTC. As protein: CASLSGGNEQFF.

The chain carries TRBV4-3 and TRBJ2-1, with a tentative D call TRBD2 (7 bases). Trimming took off 1 base at V and 3 bases at J, with 19 bases between the two ends. This CDR3 has 18 amino acids. Germline CDR1 LGHNA, CDR2 YSLEER. The CDR3 here is CASSQGSGRGADYNEQFF. DNA of the CDR3: TGCGCCAGCAGCCAAGGGAGTGGCCGGGGGGCCGACTACAATGAGCAGTTCTTC.

The chain carries TRBV5-6 and TRBJ1-1, with D tentatively TRBD1 (6 bases). V was pared by 0 bases and J by 1 base, with 10 bases between. Germline CDR1 reads SGHDT; CDR2 reads YYEEEE. The CDR3 consists of 15 residues. The chain's CDR3 is CASSLAIQGNTEAFF. The CDR3, as DNA: TGTGCCAGCAGCTTGGCGATACAGGGGAACACTGAAGCTTTCTTT.

The chain combines TRBV11-2 with TRBJ2-1, with a possible D match to TRBD2 (6 bases). CDR3 length equals 14 residues. V was clipped by 5 bases and J by 10 bases, with 18 bases between them. Germline loops: CDR1 SGHAT, CDR2 FQNNGV. The CDR3: CASSPKVGGMEQFF. DNA for the CDR3: TGTGCCAGCAGCCCCAAGGTGGGGGGTATGGAGCAGTTCTTC.

The genes are TRBV5-1 and TRBJ1-3, with D unclear. Trimming stripped 0 bases from V and 2 bases from J, with 6 bases between. The CDR3 is 14 residues long. CDR1 and CDR2 (germline): SGHRS, YFSETQ. The CDR3 nucleotides read TGCGCCAGCAGCTTGGACAGTACTGGAAACACCATATATTTT. It codes for CASSLDSTGNTIYF.

The J gene is TRBJ2-1, the V gene TRBV9; 8 bases line up with TRBD1. The CDR3 is 16 residues long. Germline loops: CDR1 SGDLS, CDR2 YYNGEE. V was pared by 1 base and J by 5 bases, with 8 bases of the junction left unmatched. CDR3 bases: TGTGCCAGCAGCGTAACTGGACAGGGTTGGGACAATGAGCAGTTCTTC. Translating gives CASSVTGQGWDNEQFF. Using reference TRBV9 and TRBJ2-1 for the parts outside the CDR3, the full variable domain is DSGVTQTPKHLITATGQRVTLRCSPRSGDLSVYWYQQSLDQGLQFLIQYYNGEERAKGNILERFSAQQFPDLHSELNLSSLELGDSALYFCASSVTGQGWDNEQFFGPGTRLTVL.

The chain has TRBV3-1 (or the pseudogene TRBV3-2) and TRBJ2-3; D gene unclear. V lost 3 bases and J lost 2, with 12 bases in between. This CDR3 contains 15 residues. Germline V lookup: CDR1 LGHDT, CDR2 YNNKEL (reference sequence). The CDR3 DNA follows: TGTGCCAGCAGCCAGGCCCCCACATACACAGATACGCAGTATTTT. Amino acid sequence: CASSQAPTYTDTQYF.

J is TRBJ2-5 and V is TRBV4-3; 7 bases agree with TRBD2. Per the germline V gene, CDR1 is LGHNA and CDR2 is YSLEER. V shed 0 bases, J shed 5 bases, and the junction held 6 bases outside the gene matches. This CDR3 region has 15 residues. CDR3 coding DNA: TGCGCCAGCAGCCAAGATAGGACTAGTTGGGAGACCCAGTACTTC. Protein product: CASSQDRTSWETQYF.